This TCR beta chain was captured in a study of T cell repertoires in ileal Crohn's disease. Germline CDR1 and CDR2: LNHNV and YYDKDF (reference sequence). CDR3 length equals 18 residues. Trimming stripped 2 bases from V and 4 bases from J, with 23 bases between. Of note for this clone: What it recognizes is unknown.

Profiling relied on immunoSEQ multiplex PCR, and the TCRdb table lists in-frame clones only, not all of them. The repertoire consists of roughly 3,000 clones, with 86% occurring once and the leading ten covering approximately 2.3%. General observations from the study: Clonal expansions were more frequent in active smokers than non-smokers at surgery.

Time point reported: neoterminal ileum biopsy at postoperative endoscopy, about 6 months after surgery. J is TRBJ1-1 and V is TRBV15; a possible D gene is TRBD1 (6 bases). The receptor was derived from an adult with Crohn's disease. The sample was ileal tissue. The CDR3 here is CATSRKVGGPGRGTEAFF. The CDR3 DNA reads TGTGCCACCAGCAGAAAGGTAGGGGGGCCCGGCAGGGGCACTGAAGCTTTCTTT. Using reference TRBV15 and TRBJ1-1 for the parts outside the CDR3, the full variable domain is DAMVIQNPRYQVTQFGKPVTLSCSQTLNHNVMYWYQQKSSQAPKLLFHYYDKDFNNEADTPDNFQSRRPNTSFCFLDIRSPGLGDTAMYLCATSRKVGGPGRGTEAFFGQGTRLTVV.